These 19 T cell receptor beta chains originate from one sample sequenced in a study of blood T cell repertoires in COVID-19. Profiling relied on immunoSEQ multiplex PCR, and the TCRdb table lists in-frame clones only, not all of them. The sample contains about 160,000 clones, roughly 84% of which appear only once. The sequenced sample consisted of peripheral blood. The receptors were gathered from a woman in her forties or fifties with COVID-19, enrolled during active disease.

The V gene is TRBV6-6, the J gene TRBJ2-4; D is uncertain. This CDR3 has 13 residues. Germline-derived CDR1 and CDR2 are MNHNY and SVGAGI (reference sequence). The V end lost 6 bases, the J end lost 8 bases, and 14 bases lay between the germline ends. CDR3 amino acids: CASRAVVTDIQYF. The CDR3 DNA reads as TGTGCCAGCAGAGCTGTGGTAACGGACATTCAGTACTTC.

The V gene is TRBV7-9, the J gene TRBJ1-4, with 8 nucleotides matching TRBD1. The CDR3 loop spans 18 amino acids. V dropped 0 bases and J dropped 7; count of bases not matched to a gene: 13. CDR1 is SEHNR and CDR2 is FQNEAQ in the germline V gene (reference sequence). The CDR3 nucleotides read TGTGCCAGCAGCTTAGCCGTCCCGGGACAGGTTTGGAGTGAAAAACTGTTTTTT. It translates to CASSLAVPGQVWSEKLFF.

The chain recombines TRBV19 with TRBJ1-5; 7 nucleotides agree with TRBD1. This CDR3 spans 13 amino acids. In germline, CDR1 is LNHDA, CDR2 SQIVND (reference sequence). V lost 6 bases, J lost 7 bases, and 6 bases stayed unmatched. CDR3 in DNA: TGTGCCAGTAGAGACAGGGCCAAGCAGCCCCAGCATTTT. It codes for CASRDRAKQPQHF. The full variable domain, rest sourced from reference TRBV19 and TRBJ1-5, is DGGITQSPKYLFRKEGQNVTLSCEQNLNHDAMYWYRQDPGQGLRLIYYSQIVNDFQKGDIAEGYSVSREKKESFPLTVTSAQKNPTAFYLCASRDRAKQPQHFGDGTRLSIL.

This rearrangement joins TRBV11-3 to TRBJ1-1; tentative D call: TRBD1 (6 bases). CDR1 and CDR2 (germline): SGHNT, YENEEA. V lost 3 bases and J lost 4, with 12 bases in between. The CDR3 length is 14 residues. CDR3 sequence: CASSLGGLGTEAFF. The CDR3 DNA reads TGTGCCAGCAGCTTGGGGGGGCTTGGCACTGAAGCTTTCTTT.

The rearrangement uses TRBV28 and TRBJ2-1; the match to TRBD1 covers 7 bases. Per germline, CDR1 MDHEN and CDR2 SYDVKM. V was pared by 7 bases and J by 3 bases, with 9 bases of the junction left unmatched. CDR3 length: 15 residues. CDR3 residues: CASTSRDRDYNEQFF. CDR3 sequence (DNA): TGTGCCAGCACCTCTAGGGACAGAGACTACAATGAGCAGTTCTTC.

V is TRBV29-1 and J is TRBJ2-5; D is ambiguous. Germline CDR1 is SQVTM and CDR2 is ANQGSEA. V was cut by 4 bases and J by 1 base, with 10 bases left in between. CDR3 length: 13 amino acids. CDR3 sequence reads: CSVVQASQETQYF. DNA for the CDR3: TGCAGCGTTGTTCAGGCCAGCCAAGAGACCCAGTACTTC.

V usage is TRBV7-9 and J usage is TRBJ1-2, with unresolved D. Germline V gene sequence: CDR1 SEHNR, CDR2 FQNEAQ (reference sequence). CDR3 length equals 11 residues. Trimming pared 3 bases from V and 6 bases from J, leaving 5 bases between. CDR3 sequence (DNA): TGTGCCAGCAGCTTCCGGGATGGCTACACCTTC. Amino acid sequence: CASSFRDGYTF. The variable domain in full, completed from reference TRBV7-9 and TRBJ1-2, reads DTGVSQNPRHKITKRGQNVTFRCDPISEHNRLYWYRQTLGQGPEFLTYFQNEAQLEKSRLLSDRFSAERPKGSFSTLEIQRTEQGDSAMYLCASSFRDGYTFGSGTRLTVV.

This chain connects TRBV12-5 to TRBJ1-1; D ambiguous. From germline, CDR1 is LGHNT and CDR2 FRNRAP. V shed 2 bases and J shed 1 base, with 11 bases lying between them. The CDR3 totals 15 residues. CDR3: CASGLRGGENTEAFF. In DNA form, the CDR3 reads TGTGCTAGTGGTTTGCGCGGCGGAGAGAACACTGAAGCTTTCTTT.

The genes are TRBV5-6 and TRBJ2-3, with D possibly being TRBD1 (6 bases). The germline V and J ends were trimmed by 3 bases and 0 bases, with 14 bases remaining between them. The CDR3 runs 16 residues. CDR1 and CDR2 (germline): SGHDT, YYEEEE. The CDR3 sequence: CASSSNPTGSTDTQYF. CDR3 bases: TGTGCCAGCAGCTCCAACCCGACAGGTAGCACAGATACGCAGTATTTT.

The rearrangement links TRBV14 to TRBJ2-5; D ambiguous. The germline V gene has CDR1 SGHDN and CDR2 FVKESK. Trimming shortened V by 1 base and J by 5 bases, and 17 bases separated the two germline ends. CDR3 size: 16 residues. The CDR3 sequence is CASSQGSLVSAETQYF. CDR3 sequence (DNA): TGTGCCAGCAGCCAAGGCTCACTGGTCTCTGCGGAGACCCAGTACTTC.

J is TRBJ1-6 and V is TRBV30; TRBD1 matches at 9 bases. The CDR3 contains 15 residues. With 0 bases clipped from V and 9 bases from J, the junction kept 6 bases outside the gene matches. Germline lookup yields CDR1 GTSNPN and CDR2 SVGIG (reference sequence). CDR3 sequence: CAWSVLETGGSPLHF. As DNA, the CDR3 is TGTGCCTGGAGTGTACTTGAGACAGGGGGTTCACCCCTCCACTTT.

The chain is built from TRBV7-3 and TRBJ2-1, with TRBD2 matching over 10 bases. CDR1 is SGHTA, CDR2 FQGTGA, per germline. The CDR3 covers 15 residues. V shed 3 bases, J shed 3 bases, and the junction held 2 bases outside the gene matches. DNA for the CDR3: TGTGCCAGCAGCTTTTCTAGCGGGGGCTACAATGAGCAGTTCTTC. Translating gives CASSFSSGGYNEQFF.

The chain links TRBV12-3 or TRBV12-4 to TRBJ2-3; tentative D call: TRBD1 (6 bases). Trimming removed 6 bases from V and 6 bases from J, with 13 bases in between. This CDR3 contains 13 residues. CDR3 in DNA: TGTGCCAGCAGCCGAACAGGGTTGGATACGCAGTATTTT. Translation gives CASSRTGLDTQYF.

The V call is TRBV5-1, the J call TRBJ1-1; D remains unclear. The V gene lost 1 base and the J gene lost 0 bases, with 7 bases spanning the gap. In germline, CDR1 is SGHRS, CDR2 YFSETQ. This CDR3 region has 14 residues. CDR3 sequence (DNA): TGCGCCAGCAGCTTGCTCGACATGAACACTGAAGCTTTCTTT. It translates to CASSLLDMNTEAFF.

This clone occurred a few times. The chain links TRBV21-1 to TRBJ2-7; the D call TRBD1 from the table was never checked on the DNA. TRBV21-1 is noted as a pseudogene. The CDR3 extends over 14 amino acids. The CDR3 spells CASSSRDRGHEQYF. CDR3 nucleotides: TGTGCCAGCAGCTCCCGGGACAGGGGACACGAGCAGTACTTC.

DNA for the CDR3: TGTGCCAGCAGCTGGGACAGGGTTGGAGCTTTCTTT. Its protein product is CASSWDRVGAFF. The chain recombines TRBV7-2 with TRBJ1-1, with 9 bases that match TRBD1. The trim removed 4 bases at V and 10 bases at J, leaving 4 bases unmatched. This CDR3 region has 12 residues. Germline CDR1 SGHTA, CDR2 FQGNSA.

There are many counts of this clone. The chain uses TRBV4-1 and TRBJ1-5, with a tentative D call TRBD1 (6 bases). The CDR3 length is 16 residues. The V end was cut by 0 bases, the J end by 4 bases, with 13 bases between. CDR1 MGHRA and CDR2 YSYEKL come from the germline V gene. For the CDR3, the DNA is TGCGCCAGCAGCCAAGAAGGGACACAAACAAATCAGCCCCAGCATTTT. Amino acid sequence: CASSQEGTQTNQPQHF.

V is TRBV6-5 and J is TRBJ2-3; possibly TRBD1 for D (5 bases). Trimming shortened V by 2 bases and J by 1 base, and 10 bases separated the two germline ends. The CDR3 runs 15 residues. Germline-derived CDR1 and CDR2 are MNHEY and SVGAGI. The CDR3 spells CASSYRGSRTDTQYF. CDR3 nucleotide sequence: TGTGCCAGCAGTTACAGGGGTTCCCGCACAGATACGCAGTATTTT.

The chain is built from TRBV30 and TRBJ2-7, with 8 nucleotides matching TRBD2. CDR1 is GTSNPN and CDR2 is SVGIG in the germline V gene (reference sequence). This CDR3 has 14 amino acids. Germline trimming cut 2 bases from V and 0 bases from J; bases unmatched to any gene: 3. The CDR3 reads CAWSLAGISYEQYF. The CDR3 DNA sequence: TGTGCCTGGAGTTTAGCGGGGATCTCCTACGAGCAGTACTTC.